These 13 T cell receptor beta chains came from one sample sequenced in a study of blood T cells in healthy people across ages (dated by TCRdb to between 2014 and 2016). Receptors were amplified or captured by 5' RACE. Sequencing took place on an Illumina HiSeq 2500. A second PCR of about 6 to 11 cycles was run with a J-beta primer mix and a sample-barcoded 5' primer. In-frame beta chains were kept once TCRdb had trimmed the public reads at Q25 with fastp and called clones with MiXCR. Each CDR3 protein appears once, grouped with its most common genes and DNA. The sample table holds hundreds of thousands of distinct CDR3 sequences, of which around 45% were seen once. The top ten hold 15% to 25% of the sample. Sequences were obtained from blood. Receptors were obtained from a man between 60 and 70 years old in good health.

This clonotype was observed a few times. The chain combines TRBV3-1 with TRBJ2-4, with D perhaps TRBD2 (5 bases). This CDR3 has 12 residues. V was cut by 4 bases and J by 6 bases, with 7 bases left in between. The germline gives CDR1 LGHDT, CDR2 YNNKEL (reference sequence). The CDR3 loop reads CASSRGLNIQYF. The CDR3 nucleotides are TGTGCCAGCAGCCGCGGGCTAAACATTCAGTACTTC.

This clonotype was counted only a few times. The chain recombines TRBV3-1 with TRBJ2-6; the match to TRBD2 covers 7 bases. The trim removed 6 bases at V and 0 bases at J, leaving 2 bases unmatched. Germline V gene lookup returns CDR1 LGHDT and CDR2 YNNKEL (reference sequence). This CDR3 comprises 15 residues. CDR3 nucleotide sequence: TGTGCCAGCAGGATAGCGGGCTCTGGGGCCAACGTCCTGACTTTC. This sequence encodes CASRIAGSGANVLTF. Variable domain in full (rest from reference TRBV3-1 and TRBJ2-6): DTAVSQTPKYLVTQMGNDKSIKCEQNLGHDTMYWYKQDSKKFLKIMFSYNNKELIINETVPNRFSPKSPDKAHLNLHINSLELGDSAVYFCASRIAGSGANVLTFGAGSRLTVL.

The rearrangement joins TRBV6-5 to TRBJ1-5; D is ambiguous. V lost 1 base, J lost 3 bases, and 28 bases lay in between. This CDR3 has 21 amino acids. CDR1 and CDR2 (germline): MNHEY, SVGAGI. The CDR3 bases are TGTGCCAGCAGTTACTTAGGCAGGCAACTGGCCGGCTGCAGATCCAATCAGCCCCAGCATTTT. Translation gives CASSYLGRQLAGCRSNQPQHF.

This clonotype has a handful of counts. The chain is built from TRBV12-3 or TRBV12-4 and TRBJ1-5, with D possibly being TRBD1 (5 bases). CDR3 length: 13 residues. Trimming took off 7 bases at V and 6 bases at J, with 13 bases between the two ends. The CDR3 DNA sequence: TGTGCCAGCATGGCCCAGGGAGGTCAGCCCCAGCATTTT. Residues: CASMAQGGQPQHF.

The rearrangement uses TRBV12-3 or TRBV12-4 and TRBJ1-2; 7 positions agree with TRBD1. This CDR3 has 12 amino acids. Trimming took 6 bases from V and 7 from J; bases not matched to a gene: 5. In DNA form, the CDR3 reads TGTGCCAGCAGCCCGACAGGGCTTGGCTACACCTTC. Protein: CASSPTGLGYTF.

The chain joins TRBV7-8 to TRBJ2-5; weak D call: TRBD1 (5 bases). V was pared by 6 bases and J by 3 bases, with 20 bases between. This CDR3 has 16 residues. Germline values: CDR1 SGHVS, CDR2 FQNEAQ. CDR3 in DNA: TGTGCCAGCAGTGGCTTGCAACTCGTAGGGGAAGAGACCCAGTACTTC. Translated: CASSGLQLVGEETQYF.

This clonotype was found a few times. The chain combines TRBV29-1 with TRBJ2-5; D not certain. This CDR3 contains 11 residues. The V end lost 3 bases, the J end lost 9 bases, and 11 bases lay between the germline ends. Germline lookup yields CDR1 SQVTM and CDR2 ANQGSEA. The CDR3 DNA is TGCAGCGTTGATTTGGGGAATGCCCAGTACTTC. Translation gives CSVDLGNAQYF. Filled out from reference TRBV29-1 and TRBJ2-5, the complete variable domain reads SAVISQKPSRDICQRGTSLTIQCQVDSQVTMMFWYRQQPGQSLTLIATANQGSEATYESGFVIDKFPISRPNLTFSTLTVSNMSPEDSSIYLCSVDLGNAQYFGPGTRLLVL.

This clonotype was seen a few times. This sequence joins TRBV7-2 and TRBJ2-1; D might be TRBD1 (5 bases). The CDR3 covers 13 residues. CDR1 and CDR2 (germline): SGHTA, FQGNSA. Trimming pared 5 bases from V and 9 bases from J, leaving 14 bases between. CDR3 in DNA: TGTGCCAGCAGCGGAAAAAGGGGTCTTGAGCAGTTCTTC. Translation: CASSGKRGLEQFF.

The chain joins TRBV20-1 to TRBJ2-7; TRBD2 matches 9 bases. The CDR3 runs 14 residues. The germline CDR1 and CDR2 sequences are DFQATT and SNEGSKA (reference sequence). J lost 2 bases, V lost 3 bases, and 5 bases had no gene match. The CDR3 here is CSASRRGGTYEQYF. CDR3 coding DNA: TGCAGTGCTAGCAGGCGGGGGGGCACCTACGAGCAGTACTTC.

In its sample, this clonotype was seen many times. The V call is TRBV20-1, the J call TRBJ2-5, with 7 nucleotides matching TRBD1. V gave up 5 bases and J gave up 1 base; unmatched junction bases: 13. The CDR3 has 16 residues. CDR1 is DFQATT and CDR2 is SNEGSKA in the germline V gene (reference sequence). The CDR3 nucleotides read TGCAGTGCTCGTATCCGGGACAGAGCTATCCAAGAGACCCAGTACTTC. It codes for CSARIRDRAIQETQYF.

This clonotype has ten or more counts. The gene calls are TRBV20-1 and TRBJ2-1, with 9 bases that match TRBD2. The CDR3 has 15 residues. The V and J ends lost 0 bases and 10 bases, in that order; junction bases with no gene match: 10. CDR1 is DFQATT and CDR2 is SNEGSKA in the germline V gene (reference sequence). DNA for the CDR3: TGCAGTGCTAGAGATTACCTAGCGGGGCGGGAAGAGCAGTTCTTC. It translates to CSARDYLAGREEQFF.

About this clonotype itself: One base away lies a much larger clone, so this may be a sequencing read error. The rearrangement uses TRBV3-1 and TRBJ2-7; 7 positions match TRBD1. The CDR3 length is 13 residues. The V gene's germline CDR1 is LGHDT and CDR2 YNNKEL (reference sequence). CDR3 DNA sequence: TGTGTCAGCAGCCAAGACAGGGTCGGGGAGCAGTACTTC. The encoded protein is CVSSQDRVGEQYF.

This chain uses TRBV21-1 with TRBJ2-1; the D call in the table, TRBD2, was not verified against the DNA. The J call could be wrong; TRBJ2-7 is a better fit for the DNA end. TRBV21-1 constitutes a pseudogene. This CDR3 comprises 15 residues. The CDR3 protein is CASSDGTSSYNEQYF. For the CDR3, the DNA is TGTGCCAGCAGTGACGGGACTAGCTCCTACAATGAGCAGTACTTC.